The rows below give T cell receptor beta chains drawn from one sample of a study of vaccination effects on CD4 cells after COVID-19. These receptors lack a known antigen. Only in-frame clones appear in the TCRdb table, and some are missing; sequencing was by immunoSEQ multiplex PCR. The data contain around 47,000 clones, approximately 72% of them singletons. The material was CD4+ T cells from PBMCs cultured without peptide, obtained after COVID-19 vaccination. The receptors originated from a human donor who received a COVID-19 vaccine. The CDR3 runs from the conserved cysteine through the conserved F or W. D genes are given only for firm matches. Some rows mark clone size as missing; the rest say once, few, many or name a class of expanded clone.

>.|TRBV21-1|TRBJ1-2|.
TGTGCCAGCAGCAAAGTAGCCCCCAGGGGGCTGGGTGGCTACACCTTC
CASSKVAPRGLGGYTF
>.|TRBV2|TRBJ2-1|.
TGTGCCAGCAGTGAATCCCCGGGACTCCGCTCCTACAATGAGCAGTTCTTC
CASSESPGLRSYNEQFF
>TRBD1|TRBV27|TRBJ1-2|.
TGTGCCAGCACCCCAGGGGGGAGGGGGCAGAACTATGGCTACACCTTC
CASTPGGRGQNYGYTF
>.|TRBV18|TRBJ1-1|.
TGTGCCAGCTCAAAGGGACTGACAGAGAACACTGAAGCTTTCTTT
CASSKGLTENTEAFF
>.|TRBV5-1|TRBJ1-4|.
TGCGCCAGCAGAGGGGTCGATCGGGACACCTATTTT
CASRGVDRDTYF
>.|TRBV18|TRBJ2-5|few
TGTGCCAGCTCCCCCGGGGTACAAGAGACCCAGTACTTC
CASSPGVQETQYF
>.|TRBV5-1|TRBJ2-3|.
TGCGCCAGCAGCTTGGATAGGGGGGGCACAGATACGCAGTATTTT
CASSLDRGGTDTQYF
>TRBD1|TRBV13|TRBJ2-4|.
TGTGCCAGCAGCTCGATGCATGAGGGGGCTGGAACCAAAAACATTCAGTACTTC
CASSSMHEGAGTKNIQYF
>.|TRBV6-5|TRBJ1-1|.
TGTGCCAGCAGTTACCGGGGGAGTATAGCTTTCTTT
CASSYRGSIAFF
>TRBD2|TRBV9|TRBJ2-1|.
TGTGCCAGCAGCGTAGCAGCGGGAGGTGGCAATGAGCAGTTCTTC
CASSVAAGGGNEQFF
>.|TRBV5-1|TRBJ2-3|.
TGCGCCAGCAACCTAGATGCTACCTTCCAGAGCTCAGATACGCAGTATTTT
CASNLDATFQSSDTQYF
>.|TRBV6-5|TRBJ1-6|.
TGTGCCAGCAGTTTCGAGACAGAACGACATAATTCACCCCTCCACTTT
CASSFETERHNSPLHF
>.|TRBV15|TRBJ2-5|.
TGTGCCACCAGCAGAGCGTATGGGCAGCAAGAGACCCAGTACTTC
CATSRAYGQQETQYF
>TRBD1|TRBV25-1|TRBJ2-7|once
TGTGCCAGCAGTGAACTGGGGGGCAGGGGGCGAGGCGAGCAGTACTTC
CASSELGGRGRGEQYF
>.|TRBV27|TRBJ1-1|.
TGTGCCAGCAGTTCCGCGGGGTCAGCAGCTTTCTTT
CASSSAGSAAFF
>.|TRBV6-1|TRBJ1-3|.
TGTGCCAGCAGTGAGCCTCCTGGAATCACCATATATTTT
CASSEPPGITIYF
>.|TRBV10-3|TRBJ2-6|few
TGTGCCGCGTGGGGGGAGTCTGGGGCCAACGTCCTGACTTTC
CAAWGESGANVLTF
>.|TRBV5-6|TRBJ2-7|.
TGTGCCAGCACCCCGTCCCCAGGGACGTCCTACGAGCAGTACTTC
CASTPSPGTSYEQYF
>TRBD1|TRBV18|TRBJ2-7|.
TGTGCCAGCTCACTCGGGACAGCCTACGAGCAGTACTTC
CASSLGTAYEQYF
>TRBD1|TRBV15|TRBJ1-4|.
TGTGCCACCAGCAGAGCCCCGGGACAGGGGGATGAAAAACTGTTTTTT
CATSRAPGQGDEKLFF
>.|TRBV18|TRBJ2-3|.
TGTGCCAGCTCTCCCGTTTCAGGTCCTACGCGGGGTACGCAGTATTTT
CASSPVSGPTRGTQYF
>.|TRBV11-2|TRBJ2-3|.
TGTGCCAGCAGCTTATTTAAAGCAGGGGGCACAGATACGCAGTATTTT
CASSLFKAGGTDTQYF
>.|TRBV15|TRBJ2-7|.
TGTGCCACCAGCAGAGATTGGGACGAGCAGTACTTC
CATSRDWDEQYF
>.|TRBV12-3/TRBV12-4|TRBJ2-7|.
TGTGCCAGCAGTGAGGGACTGTACGAGCAGTACTTC
CASSEGLYEQYF
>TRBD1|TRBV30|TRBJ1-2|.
TGTGCCTGGGGAACCGGGACAGGGGCCTTCTATGGCTACACCTTC
CAWGTGTGAFYGYTF
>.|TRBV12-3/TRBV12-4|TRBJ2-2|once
TGTGCCAGCAGTCTTCCTCCCGGGGAGCTGTTTTTT
CASSLPPGELFF
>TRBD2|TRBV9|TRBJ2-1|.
TGTGCCAGCAGCGCCTCCGGGACTAGCGGGTACAATGAGCAGTTCTTC
CASSASGTSGYNEQFF
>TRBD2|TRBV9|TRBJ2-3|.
TGTGCCAGCAGCGTCTTAGCGGGGAGTACTACAGATACGCAGTATTTT
CASSVLAGSTTDTQYF
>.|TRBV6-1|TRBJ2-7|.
TGTGCCAGCAGTGAAGGTTACGAGCAGTACTTC
CASSEGYEQYF
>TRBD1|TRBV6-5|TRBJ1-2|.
TGTGCCAGCAGTTACGAGACAGGGGCTTTCTATGGCTACACCTTC
CASSYETGAFYGYTF
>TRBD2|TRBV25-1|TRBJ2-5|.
TGTGCCAGCAGTTTCTGGTCGTGGGAGGGAGTAATAGAGACCCAGTACTTC
CASSFWSWEGVIETQYF
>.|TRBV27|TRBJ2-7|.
TGTGCCAGCAGTTTATCAGGTACTGTGGTGGAGCAGTACTTC
CASSLSGTVVEQYF
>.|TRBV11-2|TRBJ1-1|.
TGTGCCAGCAGGGGTCGGGGGAAGAACACTGAAGCTTTCTTT
CASRGRGKNTEAFF
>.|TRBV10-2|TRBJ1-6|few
TGCGCCAGCACGAACAGGGCAGGGCAACAAATTTCACCCCTCCACTTT
CASTNRAGQQISPLHF
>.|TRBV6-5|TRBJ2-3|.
TGTGCCAGCAGACAGACCTTAAGCACAGATACGCAGTATTTT
CASRQTLSTDTQYF
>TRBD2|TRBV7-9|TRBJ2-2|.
TGTGCCAGCAGCTTAAACGGGGGGACCGGGGAGCTGTTTTTT
CASSLNGGTGELFF
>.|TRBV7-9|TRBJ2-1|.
TGTGCCAGCAGCTTACAGGCACGGTCCTACAATGAGCAGTTCTTC
CASSLQARSYNEQFF
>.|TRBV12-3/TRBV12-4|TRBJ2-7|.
TGTGCCAGCAGTACCGATATCTCCTACGAGCAGTACTTC
CASSTDISYEQYF
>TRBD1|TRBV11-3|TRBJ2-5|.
TGTGCCAGCAGCCGGGACAGGGGTTTCCAAGAGACCCAGTACTTC
CASSRDRGFQETQYF
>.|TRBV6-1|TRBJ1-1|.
TGTGCCAGCAGTGAGGCGGGGGGAACTGAAGCTTTCTTT
CASSEAGGTEAFF
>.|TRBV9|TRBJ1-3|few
TGTGCCAGCAGCGTAGTCCCCGAGGTCCACTCTGGAAACACCATATATTTT
CASSVVPEVHSGNTIYF
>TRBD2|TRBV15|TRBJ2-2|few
TGTGCCACCAGGCGGGGGGCTAGCAGGACCGGGGAGCTGTTTTTT
CATRRGASRTGELFF
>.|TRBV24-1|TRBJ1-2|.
TGTGCCAACGGGGGGTTGGGCTACACCTTC
CANGGLGYTF
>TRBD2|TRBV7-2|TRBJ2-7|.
TGTGCCAGCAGCTTAGAGGGCAGGGAGGGCGAGCAGTACTTC
CASSLEGREGEQYF
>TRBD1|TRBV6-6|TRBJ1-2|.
TGTGCCAGCAGTTACGGACAGGGGTTTTACTATGGCTACACCTTC
CASSYGQGFYYGYTF
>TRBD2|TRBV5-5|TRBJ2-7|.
TGTGCCAGCAGCTTGGGACTAGCGGGACACTACGAGCAGTACTTC
CASSLGLAGHYEQYF
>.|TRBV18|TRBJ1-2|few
TGTGCCAGCTCACCACCGGGGTTACGACAAGATACTAACTATGGCTACACCTTC
CASSPPGLRQDTNYGYTF
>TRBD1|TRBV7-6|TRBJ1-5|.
TGTGCCAGCAGCTTCGACAGGGGACCCAATCAGCCCCAGCATTTT
CASSFDRGPNQPQHF
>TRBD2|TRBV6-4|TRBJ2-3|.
TGTGCCAGCAGTGACTCGAGACTAGCGGGAGCGGATACGCAGTATTTT
CASSDSRLAGADTQYF
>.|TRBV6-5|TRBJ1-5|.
TGTGCCAGCAGGGCGAATCAGCCCCAGCATTTT
CASRANQPQHF